Below are 30 T cell receptor beta chains sequenced from a single sample in a study of blood T cell repertoires in COVID-19. Clones were read by immunoSEQ multiplex PCR, and TCRdb kept only the in-frame ones, dropping some. The sample carries roughly 30,000 clones, more than 65% recorded once. The sequencing sample was made of peripheral blood. These receptors were taken from an older woman with acute or convalescent COVID-19.

V usage is TRBV4-1 and J usage is TRBJ1-4; D gene ambiguous. The CDR3 totals 20 residues. Trimming left V 4 bases short and J 5 bases short, with 29 bases between. The germline gives CDR1 MGHRA, CDR2 YSYEKL. CDR3 loop: CASSPFSKGSYEIRNEKLFF. CDR3 coding DNA: TGCGCCAGCAGCCCATTCTCAAAAGGGAGCTATGAGATTAGAAATGAAAAACTGTTTTTT.

The rearrangement uses TRBV7-6 and TRBJ2-2; TRBD1 agrees at 7 bases. The CDR3 covers 15 residues. The germline V gene has CDR1 SGHVS and CDR2 FNYEAQ. The V segment lost 5 bases and the J segment 1 base; nucleotides outside the gene matches: 4. CDR3 in amino acids: CASSPTGLNTGELFF. CDR3 bases: TGTGCCAGCAGCCCGACAGGGCTGAACACCGGGGAGCTGTTTTTT.

The chain joins TRBV5-8 to TRBJ1-2, with TRBD1 matching 10 bases. Per the germline V gene, CDR1 is SGHTS and CDR2 is YDEGEE. J lost 4 bases, V lost 0 bases, and 0 bases had no gene match. The CDR3 covers 14 residues. The CDR3 bases are TGTGCCAGCAGCTTGGGACAGGGGGCCTATGGCTACACCTTC. Its translation is CASSLGQGAYGYTF.

This chain uses TRBV2 with TRBJ2-7; no definite D call. Deletions cut 6 bases from V and 0 bases from J, with 6 bases between. This CDR3 has 12 amino acids. Germline V gives CDR1 SNHLY, CDR2 FYNNEI. CDR3 bases: TGTGCCAGCAGGGCAAACTCCTACGAGCAGTACTTC. It specifies CASRANSYEQYF.

This chain uses TRBV28 with TRBJ2-5, with 8 bases identical to TRBD2. In germline, CDR1 is MDHEN, CDR2 SYDVKM. The V segment lost 5 bases and the J segment 4 bases; nucleotides outside the gene matches: 18. The CDR3 has 18 residues. The DNA of the CDR3 is TGTGCCAGCAGTGATTACCTGGCCGGGACTAGGAACGGAGAGACCCAGTACTTC. Its translation: CASSDYLAGTRNGETQYF.

V is TRBV30 and J is TRBJ1-3, with D possibly matching TRBD1 (5 bases). CDR1 is GTSNPN, CDR2 SVGIG, per germline (reference sequence). The CDR3 covers 17 residues. V was pared by 2 bases and J by 2 bases, with 19 bases between. CDR3 bases: TGTGCCTGGAGTTTCCTTAGGGTATTAGGGGCTGGAAACACCATATATTTT. This encodes CAWSFLRVLGAGNTIYF. Full variable domain (remainder filled in from reference TRBV30 and TRBJ1-3): SQTIHQWPATLVQPVGSPLSLECTVEGTSNPNLYWYRQAAGRGLQLLFYSVGIGQISSEVPQNLSASRPQDRQFILSSKKLLLSDSGFYLCAWSFLRVLGAGNTIYFGEGSWLTVV.

This chain connects TRBV4-1 to TRBJ2-6, with D possibly being TRBD1 (6 bases). The CDR3 has 16 amino acids. V was clipped by 3 bases and J by 2 bases, with 11 bases between them. Germline CDR1 reads MGHRA; CDR2 reads YSYEKL. DNA for the CDR3: TGCGCCAGCAGCCAGGCGTGGGACACTGGGGCCAACGTCCTGACTTTC. This translates into CASSQAWDTGANVLTF.

This sequence joins TRBV19 and TRBJ1-1, with 8 bases matching TRBD1. Germline CDR1 LNHDA, CDR2 SQIVND (reference sequence). The CDR3 has 16 residues. Trimming cost V 6 bases and J 1 base; bases outside gene matches: 10. CDR3 coding DNA: TGTGCCAGTAGACCGGGGGACAGGCAATCGAACACTGAAGCTTTCTTT. Protein sequence: CASRPGDRQSNTEAFF.

The chain couples TRBV13 to TRBJ2-7, with D tentatively TRBD1 (5 bases). Per germline, CDR1 PRHDT and CDR2 FYEKMQ (reference sequence). The CDR3 contains 15 residues. Trimming left V 1 base short and J 0 bases short, with 10 bases between. CDR3 coding DNA: TGTGCCAGCAGCTTAGTACAGGTGAGCTCCTACGAGCAGTACTTC. It is translated as CASSLVQVSSYEQYF. Based on the CDR3 plus reference TRBV13 and TRBJ2-7, the full variable domain is AAGVIQSPRHLIKEKRETATLKCYPIPRHDTVYWYQQGPGQDPQFLISFYEKMQSDKGSIPDRFSAQQFSDYHSELNMSSLELGDSALYFCASSLVQVSSYEQYFGPGTRLTVT.

The genes are TRBV19 and TRBJ1-6; 7 nucleotides line up with TRBD1. Germline values: CDR1 LNHDA, CDR2 SQIVND (reference sequence). J lost 8 bases, V lost 7 bases, and 8 bases had no gene match. CDR3 length equals 14 residues. CDR3 bases: TGTGCCAGTAACCCGACAGGGATGGATTCACCCCTCCACTTT. Its translation: CASNPTGMDSPLHF. Full variable domain (remainder filled in from reference TRBV19 and TRBJ1-6): DGGITQSPKYLFRKEGQNVTLSCEQNLNHDAMYWYRQDPGQGLRLIYYSQIVNDFQKGDIAEGYSVSREKKESFPLTVTSAQKNPTAFYLCASNPTGMDSPLHFGNGTRLTVT.

CDR3 in amino acids: CAWTWTGANTEAFF. The CDR3 region has the DNA TGTGCCTGGACGTGGACAGGGGCGAACACTGAAGCTTTCTTT. The chain is built from TRBV30 and TRBJ1-1; 9 bases line up with TRBD1. Per germline, CDR1 GTSNPN and CDR2 SVGIG (reference sequence). This CDR3 contains 14 residues. Trimming took 4 bases from V and 1 from J; bases not matched to a gene: 4.

This chain uses TRBV29-1 with TRBJ2-3, with TRBD2 matching 7 bases. Germline V CDR1 and CDR2: SQVTM, ANQGSEA. The CDR3 has 14 amino acids. V shed 4 bases and J 3 bases; nucleotides not matched to a gene: 7. CDR3 in amino acids: CSVGKGRGTDTQYF. The CDR3 DNA is TGCAGCGTTGGTAAGGGGCGGGGGACAGATACGCAGTATTTT.

This chain joins TRBV30 and TRBJ1-3, with 8 bases fitting TRBD1. The J segment lost 0 bases and the V segment lost 3 bases, leaving 4 bases of the junction unmatched. The CDR3 is 15 amino acids. From germline, CDR1 is GTSNPN and CDR2 SVGIG (reference sequence). CDR3 protein: CAWSQGQVSGNTIYF. The DNA of the CDR3 is TGTGCCTGGAGCCAGGGACAGGTCTCTGGAAACACCATATATTTT.

The chain has TRBV14 and TRBJ2-2, with 11 bases identical to TRBD2. The ends lost 0 bases at V and 8 bases at J; junction bases unmatched: 11. This CDR3 has 18 amino acids. Germline lookup yields CDR1 SGHDN and CDR2 FVKESK. CDR3 residues: CASSQDFVLAGDLGELFF. CDR3 bases: TGTGCCAGCAGCCAAGATTTTGTACTAGCGGGGGACTTGGGGGAGCTGTTTTTT.

The rearrangement links TRBV5-4 to TRBJ1-2; 10 bases align to TRBD1. Trimming cost V 5 bases and J 7 bases; bases outside gene matches: 8. CDR1 is SGHNT and CDR2 is YYREEE in the germline V gene (reference sequence). CDR3 length: 14 amino acids. In DNA, the CDR3 is TGTGCCAGCAGAAAGACAGGGGGCGCTTTTGGCTACACCTTC. Translation: CASRKTGGAFGYTF.

The rearrangement joins TRBV7-8 to TRBJ1-2, with 11 nucleotides matching TRBD1. The CDR3 loop spans 15 amino acids. Germline-derived CDR1 and CDR2 are SGHVS and FQNEAQ. Trimming at V came to 5 bases and at J to 4 bases, leaving 6 bases not matched to a gene. The CDR3 protein is CASSEGTGGSYGYTF. The CDR3 nucleotides read TGTGCCAGCAGCGAAGGGACAGGGGGTAGCTATGGCTACACCTTC.

The rearrangement links TRBV28 to TRBJ1-6; 9 bases align to TRBD1. V lost 6 bases and J lost 10; bases outside the gene matches: 7. The CDR3 runs 14 residues. The germline CDR1 and CDR2 sequences are MDHEN and SYDVKM. CDR3 sequence reads: CASSTRQGESPLHF. CDR3 in DNA: TGTGCCAGCAGCACCAGACAGGGGGAATCACCCCTCCACTTT.

This chain uses TRBV12-3 or TRBV12-4 with TRBJ1-4; 8 bases are shared with TRBD1. V dropped 7 bases and J dropped 5; count of bases not matched to a gene: 3. The CDR3 extends over 13 amino acids. CDR3 amino acids: CASKRTGNEKLFF. CDR3 coding DNA: TGTGCCAGCAAGAGGACAGGGAATGAAAAACTGTTTTTT.

The chain is built from TRBV7-3 and TRBJ1-1, with D uncertain. Germline loops: CDR1 SGHTA, CDR2 FQGTGA. Trimming removed 5 bases at V and 2 bases at J, with 9 bases between. The CDR3 is 13 residues long. The CDR3 protein is CASSRSRNTEAFF. CDR3 sequence (DNA): TGTGCCAGCAGCCGGTCGCGTAACACTGAAGCTTTCTTT.

J is TRBJ1-2 and V is TRBV27; no definite D call. This CDR3 is 13 amino acids long. V shed 0 bases and J shed 8 bases, with 10 bases lying between them. CDR1 MNHEY and CDR2 SMNVEV come from the germline V gene (reference sequence). The CDR3 sequence is CASSLSQVDGYTF. CDR3 in DNA: TGTGCCAGCAGTTTATCGCAGGTAGACGGCTACACCTTC.

This chain uses TRBV11-3 with TRBJ2-1; 9 positions agree with TRBD1. V lost 8 bases to trimming and J lost 7 bases; unmatched junction nucleotides: 12. Germline CDR1 is SGHNT and CDR2 is YENEEA. The CDR3 runs 15 residues. The CDR3 spells CASGLGQGNMNEQFF. For the CDR3, the DNA is TGTGCCAGCGGCCTCGGACAGGGGAATATGAATGAGCAGTTCTTC.

J is TRBJ2-5 and V is TRBV5-1; D uncertain. This CDR3 contains 13 residues. Germline loops: CDR1 SGHRS, CDR2 YFSETQ. With 4 bases removed from V and 3 bases from J, the gap between germline ends came to 10 bases. DNA for the CDR3: TGCGCCAGCAGCAACCACCCGGAAGAGACCCAGTACTTC. Translation gives CASSNHPEETQYF.

The rearrangement joins TRBV5-1 to TRBJ1-4, with a possible D match to TRBD1 (6 bases). This CDR3 spans 16 amino acids. Germline CDR1 SGHRS, CDR2 YFSETQ. Trimming took off 1 base at V and 5 bases at J, with 15 bases between the two ends. The DNA for the CDR3 is TGCGCCAGCAGCTTGTCACAGGGAGGGAAAAATGAAAAACTGTTTTTT. Amino acids: CASSLSQGGKNEKLFF.

This chain links TRBV18 with TRBJ1-1; TRBD1 might be the D (6 bases). Germline V gene data show CDR1 as KGHSH and CDR2 as LQKENI. Trimming removed 3 bases from V and 2 bases from J, with 10 bases in between. The length of the CDR3 is 14 residues. CDR3 bases: TGTGCCAGCTCACCTCGGACAGACAACACTGAAGCTTTCTTT. Its translation: CASSPRTDNTEAFF.

The V gene is TRBV6-5, the J gene TRBJ1-5, with D hard to call. CDR1 is MNHEY and CDR2 is SVGAGI in the germline V gene. The CDR3 has 14 amino acids. V was cut by 4 bases and J by 0 bases, with 7 bases left in between. The CDR3 DNA sequence: TGTGCCAGCAGTTCGCTAACTAGCAATCAGCCCCAGCATTTT. Its protein product is CASSSLTSNQPQHF.

The chain is built from TRBV6-2 or TRBV6-3 and TRBJ1-6; possible D gene TRBD1, 6 bases. Trimming pared 6 bases from V and 3 bases from J, leaving 18 bases between. Germline values: CDR1 MNHEY, CDR2 SVGEGT. This CDR3 comprises 17 residues. The CDR3 region is CASSHRSGAIYNSPLHF. CDR3 nucleotide sequence: TGTGCCAGCAGCCACCGGTCAGGGGCGATCTATAATTCACCCCTCCACTTT.

The chain carries TRBV6-2 or TRBV6-3 and TRBJ2-7; 9 nucleotides align to TRBD2. This CDR3 contains 16 residues. The junction had 14 bases not matched to a gene; V was cut back by 4 bases and J by 7 bases. Germline CDR1 MNHEY, CDR2 SVGEGT. CDR3 residues: CASSFPQLAGGQEQYF. The CDR3 DNA sequence: TGTGCCAGCAGTTTCCCCCAACTGGCGGGGGGGCAGGAGCAGTACTTC.

V usage is TRBV5-6 and J usage is TRBJ1-2; D is perhaps TRBD1 (6 bases). The V gene's germline CDR1 is SGHDT and CDR2 YYEEEE. This CDR3 is 15 amino acids long. With 0 bases removed from V and 0 bases from J, the gap between germline ends came to 9 bases. CDR3 bases: TGTGCCAGCAGCTTGGCGGGACACACTAACTATGGCTACACCTTC. This codes for CASSLAGHTNYGYTF.

The CDR3 reads CASSTPRTGEQYF. The CDR3 DNA is TGTGCCAGTAGTACACCCCGGACTGGGGAGCAGTACTTC. The chain combines TRBV19 with TRBJ2-7; the D gene is possibly TRBD2 (5 bases). The CDR3 is made up of 13 amino acids. V gave up 4 bases and J gave up 7 bases, with 14 bases separating them. Germline CDR1 is LNHDA and CDR2 is SQIVND (reference sequence).

The chain has TRBV5-8 and TRBJ2-1; TRBD2 matches at 8 bases. V trimming: 0 bases; J trimming: 3 bases; junction bases outside the gene matches: 2. The V gene's germline CDR1 is SGHTS and CDR2 YDEGEE. This CDR3 spans 15 amino acids. The CDR3 spells CASSLGLAGYNEQFF. Written as DNA, the CDR3 is TGTGCCAGCAGCTTGGGGCTAGCGGGCTACAATGAGCAGTTCTTC. Based on the CDR3 plus reference TRBV5-8 and TRBJ2-1, the full variable domain is EAGVTQSPTHLIKTRGQQATLRCSPISGHTSVYWYQQALGLGLQFLLWYDEGEERNRGNFPPRFSGRQFPNYSSELNVNALELEDSALYLCASSLGLAGYNEQFFGPGTRLTVL.